The TCR beta chain described here comes from a study of early T cells in non-severe SARS-CoV-2 infection. Study at large: Unsorted whole-blood RNA was sequenced in bulk, leaving chains unpaired. Study-level findings and limits: VDJdb matching, biased toward anti-spike CD8 responses, missed private and CD4 specificities.

Unique molecular identifiers were affixed to single, distinct cDNA molecules. In TCRdb, the 5' RACE reads were re-called with MiXCR into one record per CDR3 protein. The sample gives some 59,000 distinct CDR3 sequences, about 10% of which show up once; around 4.3% is in the top ten. As concerns this clonotype: Its antigen is unknown.

Trimming shortened V by 0 bases and J by 5 bases, and 8 bases separated the two germline ends. CDR3 length equals 12 residues. Per the germline V gene, CDR1 is DFQATT and CDR2 is SNEGSKA (reference sequence). The source material was whole blood. The TCR comes from an adult who was a healthcare worker with PCR-confirmed SARS-CoV-2 infection or an uninfected control (not recorded which). The gene calls are TRBV20-1 and TRBJ2-7; D gene unclear. This CDR3 reads CSARDFKNEQYF. The CDR3 DNA reads TGCAGTGCTAGAGATTTTAAAAACGAGCAGTACTTC.